A single sample gave rise to the 17 T cell receptor beta chains below, sequenced in a study of response to subunit inactivated influenza vaccine. One entry per CDR3 protein, called by TCRdb with MiXCR from the RT-PCR reads. The repertoire holds about 620,000 distinct CDR3 sequences, with 10% to 12% as singletons. The same data also contributed to another study, on T cells expressing NK-cell markers. That source adds: It was by 5'RACE template switching with UMIs that TCR beta cDNA was made.

Sequencing was performed on PBMCs from blood, taken on the day of vaccination. Source of these receptors: a man over 45 who received an inactivated influenza vaccine.

This clonotype was detected only a few times. The rearrangement uses TRBV6-6 and TRBJ2-7; D remains ambiguous. The CDR3 runs 13 residues. V dropped 5 bases and J dropped 5 bases, with 13 bases sitting between them. CDR1 is MNHNY, CDR2 SVGAGI, per germline (reference sequence). CDR3 protein: CASSPQVRDEQYF. The CDR3 nucleotides read TGTGCCAGCAGTCCCCAGGTTCGGGACGAGCAGTACTTC.

The DNA of the CDR3 is TGTGCCACCGGGACAGAGAAAATTTCGCGGAATGAAAAACTGTTTTTT. Amino acids: CATGTEKISRNEKLFF. This rearrangement joins TRBV4-2 to TRBJ1-4; 7 positions match TRBD1. This CDR3 spans 16 amino acids. Germline values: CDR1 LGHNA, CDR2 YNFKEQ. Trimming cost V 10 bases and J 5 bases; bases outside gene matches: 16.

In this sample, this clonotype turned up a few times. V is TRBV7-9 and J is TRBJ1-2; no clear D. CDR1 is SEHNR and CDR2 is FQNEAQ in the germline V gene (reference sequence). This CDR3 has 13 amino acids. Trimming left V 3 bases short and J 7 bases short, with 12 bases between. Here the CDR3 reads CASSLGSGAGYTF. In DNA, the CDR3 is TGTGCCAGCAGCTTGGGGTCGGGAGCTGGCTACACCTTC.

At least ten counts were recorded for this clonotype. The V and J genes are TRBV7-8 and TRBJ2-3; D gene unclear. The CDR3 is 15 amino acids. Germline values: CDR1 SGHVS, CDR2 FQNEAQ. Between the trimmed V and J ends, which lost 1 base and 4 bases, there was a span of 12 bases. DNA for the CDR3: TGTGCCAGCAGCTTAGTTTTTGCGGTCTCAGATACGCAGTATTTT. It is translated as CASSLVFAVSDTQYF.

This clonotype was detected only a few times. In DNA form, the CDR3 reads TGTGCCAGCAGCGTAGCTGGGGGGAGCCAAGAGACCCAGTACTTC. Translation gives CASSVAGGSQETQYF. This chain links TRBV9 with TRBJ2-5; tentatively, D is TRBD2 (6 bases). CDR3 length: 15 amino acids. With 0 bases removed from V and 1 base from J, the gap between germline ends came to 10 bases. The germline V gene encodes CDR1 SGDLS and CDR2 YYNGEE.

This clonotype was seen a handful of times. The chain is built from TRBV10-2 and TRBJ1-2; D is possibly TRBD1 (5 bases). CDR3 length equals 14 residues. V gave up 8 bases and J gave up 3 bases, with 16 bases separating them. Germline V gene sequence: CDR1 WSHSY, CDR2 SAAADI. The CDR3 loop reads CASGTGLRYYGYTF. In DNA form, the CDR3 reads TGCGCCAGCGGAACGGGGCTTCGGTACTATGGCTACACCTTC.

This clonotype was picked up a small number of times. The rearrangement joins TRBV19 to TRBJ1-5; D is unresolved. Germline values: CDR1 LNHDA, CDR2 SQIVND (reference sequence). The V gene lost 5 bases and the J gene lost 4 bases, with 6 bases spanning the gap. The CDR3 extends over 12 amino acids. The CDR3 region is CASSFVNQPQHF. The CDR3 DNA reads TGTGCCAGTAGTTTCGTAAATCAGCCCCAGCATTTT.

This clonotype has a handful of counts. The CDR3 here is CSASPDPDEQFF. CDR3 bases: TGCAGTGCAAGCCCTGACCCCGATGAGCAGTTCTTC. This chain uses TRBV20-1 with TRBJ2-1; the D is unclear. Germline V gives CDR1 DFQATT, CDR2 SNEGSKA (reference sequence). Trimming removed 6 bases at V and 8 bases at J, with 14 bases between. The CDR3 covers 12 residues.

The sample holds many counts of this clonotype. The chain combines TRBV11-2 with TRBJ2-1; D gene unclear. Germline V lookup: CDR1 SGHAT, CDR2 FQNNGV. The CDR3 has 12 residues. The V end lost 3 bases, the J end lost 4 bases, and 4 bases lay between the germline ends. CDR3 in DNA: TGTGCCAGCAGCTTTCAATACAATGAGCAGTTCTTC. Encoded protein: CASSFQYNEQFF.

Of note for this clonotype: Its ends do not fully match the called genes, so a read error is possible. This chain uses TRBV29-1 with TRBJ1-2; possibly TRBD1 for D (5 bases). The length of the CDR3 is 13 residues. Germline values: CDR1 SQVTM, CDR2 ANQGSEA. CDR3 DNA: TGCAGCATTGAGACAGATTTACGCTATGGCTACACCTTC. The encoded protein is CSIETDLRYGYTF.

The CDR3 reads CASSESSYNEQFF. The CDR3 nucleotides are TGTGCCAGCAGCGAGAGCTCCTACAATGAGCAGTTCTTC. V and J are TRBV11-1 and TRBJ2-1, with D unclear. Germline V gives CDR1 SGHAT, CDR2 FQDESV (reference sequence). V gave up 5 bases and J gave up 0 bases, with 5 bases separating them. This CDR3 has 13 residues.

The chain employs TRBV19 and TRBJ2-2, with TRBD2 identical over 13 bases. Germline lookup yields CDR1 LNHDA and CDR2 SQIVND (reference sequence). There are 14 residues in the CDR3. Unmatched junction bases numbered 2, after V lost 8 bases and J lost 5 bases. DNA for the CDR3: TGTGCCAGTCAGACTAGCGGGAGGACCGGGGAGCTGTTTTTT. This gives the protein CASQTSGRTGELFF.

The table lists this clonotype with a few counts. The chain employs TRBV29-1 and TRBJ2-7, with D unclear. Germline CDR1 SQVTM, CDR2 ANQGSEA. This CDR3 is built from 13 residues. Trimming cost V 4 bases and J 1 base, with 11 bases left between them. The chain's CDR3 is CSVVLGKSYEQYF. The CDR3 coding sequence is TGCAGCGTTGTACTTGGTAAATCCTACGAGCAGTACTTC.

The J gene is TRBJ1-1, the V gene TRBV6-1; 7 positions agree with TRBD1. The CDR3 contains 14 residues. The J segment lost 4 bases and the V segment lost 6 bases, leaving 8 bases of the junction unmatched. Germline V gene lookup returns CDR1 MNHNS and CDR2 SASEGT. The CDR3 spells CASSHNRGRTEAFF. The CDR3 nucleotides are TGTGCCAGCAGCCACAACAGGGGTCGCACTGAAGCTTTCTTT.

The V and J genes are TRBV4-3 and TRBJ2-1; tentatively, D is TRBD1 (6 bases). The CDR3 loop spans 14 amino acids. Trimming removed 2 bases at V and 7 bases at J, with 12 bases between. Germline values: CDR1 LGHNA, CDR2 YSLEER. The CDR3 spells CASSQPGVGNEQFF. DNA of the CDR3: TGCGCCAGCAGCCAACCAGGGGTCGGGAATGAGCAGTTCTTC.

This clonotype was recorded a few times. This sequence joins TRBV20-1 and TRBJ1-1, with 8 positions matching TRBD1. Per germline, CDR1 DFQATT and CDR2 SNEGSKA (reference sequence). The CDR3 sequence is 12 residues long. J was trimmed by 10 bases and V by 7 bases; bases with no gene match: 11. The CDR3 loop is CSGVPGGLGAFF. DNA of the CDR3: TGCAGTGGAGTGCCAGGGGGCTTGGGAGCTTTCTTT.

This clonotype was seen more than once but under ten times. The chain recombines TRBV4-1 with TRBJ1-2; 8 positions agree with TRBD1. Germline lookup yields CDR1 MGHRA and CDR2 YSYEKL. This CDR3 is built from 14 residues. Trimming took 4 bases from V and 0 from J; bases not matched to a gene: 1. This CDR3 is CASSLQGANYGYTF. The CDR3 region has the DNA TGCGCCAGCAGCCTACAGGGGGCTAACTATGGCTACACCTTC.